These 17 T cell receptor beta chains were sequenced from one sample in a study of human T cells and chemical hapten exposure. Time point indicated: patch test 1, 2 weeks after DPC sensitization. Treatment given: therapeutic diphenylcyclopropenone sensitization with weekly scalp DPC. TCRdb fed the RACE reads into MiXCR, producing one record per CDR3 protein. This sample carries more than 65,000 distinct CDR3 sequences, around 7% of them seen once, and the ten largest clones take approximately 1.5%. The sample here was whole blood, taken in connection with sensitization to the hapten diphenylcyclopropenone (DPC). These TCRs come from a woman in her twenties or thirties with alopecia areata. Some clones in this sample may be carry-over from other donors' samples.

This clonotype occurred many times. The genes are TRBV7-2 and TRBJ2-1, with TRBD1 identical over 9 bases. Germline values: CDR1 SGHTA, CDR2 FQGNSA. V lost 5 bases and J lost 0; bases outside the gene matches: 2. The CDR3 runs to 15 residues. Here the CDR3 DNA reads TGTGCCAGCAGCGCGACAGGGGGCTCCTACAATGAGCAGTTCTTC. Translation gives CASSATGGSYNEQFF.

This clonotype was seen many times. The rearrangement uses TRBV5-1 and TRBJ2-3; D remains unclear. Trimming took 8 bases from V and 5 from J, leaving 15 bases between them. Germline values: CDR1 SGHRS, CDR2 YFSETQ. This CDR3 spans 13 amino acids. The CDR3 coding sequence is TGCGCCAGTAACCGGGCCACGAGAGATACGCAGTATTTT. It encodes CASNRATRDTQYF.

This clonotype was found many times. The chain joins TRBV4-2 to TRBJ1-5; D not resolved. Looked up from germline, CDR1 is LGHNA and CDR2 is YNFKEQ. Trimming pared 0 bases from V and 0 bases from J, leaving 9 bases between. The length of the CDR3 is 16 residues. This CDR3 reads CASSQDLTTSNQPQHF. CDR3 nucleotides: TGTGCCAGCAGCCAAGATCTAACAACTAGCAATCAGCCCCAGCATTTT.

This clonotype appeared many times. The gene calls are TRBV7-9 and TRBJ1-2; TRBD1 might be the D (5 bases). Germline V gene data show CDR1 as SEHNR and CDR2 as FQNEAQ (reference sequence). This CDR3 has 18 residues. V was shortened by 0 bases and J by 6 bases, with 23 bases between the two germline ends. This chain's CDR3 is CASSLAWFGGLIGHGYTF. CDR3 coding DNA: TGTGCCAGCAGCTTAGCGTGGTTCGGGGGACTTATCGGCCATGGCTACACCTTC. The complete variable domain, with remaining parts taken from reference TRBV7-9 and TRBJ1-2, reads DTGVSQNPRHKITKRGQNVTFRCDPISEHNRLYWYRQTLGQGPEFLTYFQNEAQLEKSRLLSDRFSAERPKGSFSTLEIQRTEQGDSAMYLCASSLAWFGGLIGHGYTFGSGTRLTVV.

The chain carries TRBV10-3 and TRBJ2-3; tentatively, D is TRBD1 (6 bases). CDR1 is ENHRY and CDR2 is SYGVKD in the germline V gene. The CDR3 contains 15 residues. Trimming left V 1 base short and J 0 bases short, with 8 bases between. CDR3 in amino acids: CAISELDRSTDTQYF. DNA for the CDR3: TGTGCCATCAGTGAGTTAGACAGGAGCACAGATACGCAGTATTTT.

This clonotype showed up many times. The gene calls are TRBV4-1 and TRBJ2-3; 11 bases align to TRBD2. This CDR3 comprises 15 residues. With 4 bases clipped from V and 1 base from J, the junction kept 1 base outside the gene matches. Per germline, CDR1 MGHRA and CDR2 YSYEKL. The CDR3 region is CASSLSGGGTDTQYF. CDR3 nucleotides: TGCGCCAGCAGCCTTAGCGGGGGGGGCACAGATACGCAGTATTTT.

The gene calls are TRBV5-4 and TRBJ1-2; D remains unclear. The germline V gene encodes CDR1 SGHNT and CDR2 YYREEE (reference sequence). V dropped 3 bases and J dropped 0 bases, with 9 bases sitting between them. The CDR3 is made up of 14 amino acids. The CDR3 DNA reads TGTGCCAGCAGCTCAAGTACACCTAACTATGGCTACACCTTC. Translation: CASSSSTPNYGYTF.

This chain uses TRBV20-1 with TRBJ1-4, with D unresolved. CDR3 length equals 16 residues. V lost 0 bases and J lost 0, with 11 bases in between. The germline V gene has CDR1 DFQATT and CDR2 SNEGSKA (reference sequence). CDR3 in amino acids: CSARDHFGTTNEKLFF. In nucleotides, the CDR3 is TGCAGTGCTAGAGATCATTTTGGTACAACTAATGAAAAACTGTTTTTT.

This clonotype turned up a few times. The gene calls are TRBV7-9 and TRBJ2-3; unclear D gene. The V end was cut by 5 bases, the J end by 2 bases, with 17 bases between. Germline V lookup: CDR1 SEHNR, CDR2 FQNEAQ (reference sequence). The CDR3 loop spans 16 amino acids. CDR3 sequence (DNA): TGTGCCAGCAGCCACCTAGTTATTGGAACCACAGATACGCAGTATTTT. Translating gives CASSHLVIGTTDTQYF.

The V and J genes are TRBV13 and TRBJ1-1; D is perhaps TRBD1 (6 bases). Germline CDR1 and CDR2: PRHDT and FYEKMQ (reference sequence). V lost 6 bases and J 0 bases, leaving 14 bases between the germline ends. This CDR3 spans 15 amino acids. In DNA form, the CDR3 reads TGTGCCAGCAGACCCGGAGGGGGTTTGAACACTGAAGCTTTCTTT. This translates into CASRPGGGLNTEAFF.

The rearrangement uses TRBV11-2 and TRBJ1-1; D possibly corresponds to TRBD1 (6 bases). Trimming took off 1 base at V and 2 bases at J, with 11 bases between the two ends. CDR1 is SGHAT and CDR2 is FQNNGV in the germline V gene. This CDR3 is built from 15 residues. DNA of the CDR3: TGTGCCAGCAGCTTAGTAGTAGGGGGAAACACTGAAGCTTTCTTT. It is translated as CASSLVVGGNTEAFF.

V and J are TRBV7-2 and TRBJ2-5; weak D call: TRBD2 (5 bases). Trimming removed 3 bases at V and 0 bases at J, with 8 bases between. The CDR3 loop spans 14 amino acids. Germline lookup yields CDR1 SGHTA and CDR2 FQGNSA. In DNA form, the CDR3 reads TGTGCCAGCAGCTTCTTAGCGCACCAAGAGACCCAGTACTTC. It yields the protein CASSFLAHQETQYF.

The rearrangement uses TRBV6-2 or TRBV6-3 and TRBJ1-2; D unresolved. V was shortened by 5 bases and J by 0 bases, with 13 bases between the two germline ends. The germline V gene has CDR1 MNHEY and CDR2 SVGEGT. The CDR3 is made up of 15 amino acids. The DNA for the CDR3 is TGTGCCAGCAGTACTACAGAGCCCTCTAACTATGGCTACACCTTC. This sequence encodes CASSTTEPSNYGYTF.

The rearrangement links TRBV25-1 to TRBJ1-2; 7 bases map to TRBD1. The germline gives CDR1 MGHDK, CDR2 SYGVNS. The CDR3 spans 14 residues. V was pared by 6 bases and J by 4 bases, with 8 bases of the junction left unmatched. CDR3 amino acids: CASSPGAGGYGYTF. Written as DNA, the CDR3 is TGTGCCAGCAGCCCAGGGGCAGGGGGCTATGGCTACACCTTC.

This clonotype was seen a few times. The rearrangement links TRBV12-3 or TRBV12-4 to TRBJ1-1, with D tentatively TRBD1 (5 bases). Trimming stripped 5 bases from V and 3 bases from J, with 16 bases between. This CDR3 is 15 amino acids long. The CDR3 is CASSPGGGWDTEAFF. The CDR3 DNA reads as TGTGCCAGCAGTCCCGGTGGGGGGTGGGACACTGAAGCTTTCTTT.

The sample holds many counts of this clonotype. This sequence joins TRBV13 and TRBJ1-1, with 9 bases fitting TRBD1. After removal of 5 bases from V and 3 bases from J, the junction contained 10 bases not matched to a gene. This CDR3 has 16 residues. Germline-derived CDR1 and CDR2 are PRHDT and FYEKMQ (reference sequence). The CDR3 loop reads CASSLSPRDRDTEAFF. The CDR3 bases are TGTGCCAGCAGCCTCTCGCCCCGGGACAGGGACACTGAAGCTTTCTTT.

This clonotype was recorded at least ten times. V and J are TRBV7-6 and TRBJ1-1; 7 positions agree with TRBD1. V shed 5 bases, J shed 4 bases, and the junction held 10 bases outside the gene matches. CDR3 size: 15 residues. Germline V gene data show CDR1 as SGHVS and CDR2 as FNYEAQ. The CDR3 nucleotides are TGTGCCAGCAGCGGATGGGCAGGGGGGAGCACTGAAGCTTTCTTT. It translates to CASSGWAGGSTEAFF.